Below are 10 T cell receptor beta chains sequenced from a single sample in a study of tissue T cells after allogeneic stem cell transplantation. Assay: immunoSEQ multiplex PCR; the TCRdb copy retains only in-frame clones and omits some. This table holds 48,000 or so clones, nearly 75% found once. The specimen was sorted cells pooled from one or two spleens. All receptors come from a pool of C57BL/6 mice in good health.

In regard to this clone: Gene and germline names: mouse. With the read ending 1 residue before the CDR3 end, the germline J gene is used to fill in that end. This sequence joins TRBV16 and TRBJ2-7; TRBD1 matches 7 bases. V gave up 5 bases and J gave up 4 bases; unmatched junction bases: 8. CDR1 and CDR2 from the germline V gene are SGHSA and FRNQAP. The CDR3 consists of 14 residues. The chain's CDR3 is CASSVQGSNYEQYF. CDR3 bases read: TGTGCAAGCAGCGTACAGGGGAGCAATTATGAACAGTAC. The full variable domain, in which reference TRBV16 and TRBJ2-7 provide the parts outside the CDR3, is NAGVIQTPRHKVTGKGQEATLWCEPISGHSAVFWYRQTIVQGLEFLTYFRNQAPIDDSGMPKERFSAQMPNQSHSTLKIQSTQPQDSAVYLCASSVQGSNYEQYFGPGTRLTVL.

About this clone: The gene names given are mouse names. From the germline J gene comes the end of the CDR3, since the read stops 1 residue before it. The chain couples TRBV13-3 to TRBJ2-5; D is uncertain. The CDR3 totals 12 residues. Germline CDR1 NNHDY, CDR2 SYVADS. V was shortened by 1 base and J by 2 bases, with 2 bases between the two germline ends. Incomplete CDR3 DNA: TGTGCCAGCAGTGATATCCAAGACACCCAGTAC. Translated, it gives CASSDIQDTQY. The CDR3 in full is CASSDIQDTQYF.

As regards this clone: Mouse names are used for the genes. Read coverage stops 1 residue before the CDR3 terminus; the germline J gene supplies the remainder. The chain recombines TRBV2 with TRBJ2-4, with 9 bases that match TRBD2. The V and J ends lost 5 bases and 1 base, in that order; junction bases with no gene match: 4. This CDR3 region has 15 residues. Germline V lookup: CDR1 LGHNA, CDR2 YSYQKL. The part of the CDR3 DNA that was read is TGTGCCAGCAGCTTCCGGGACTGGGGTCAAAACACCTTGTAC. Translated: CASSFRDWGQNTLY. The whole CDR3 sequence is CASSFRDWGQNTLYF. The full variable domain, rest sourced from reference TRBV2 and TRBJ2-4, is DPKIIQKPKYLVAVTGSEKILICEQYLGHNAMYWYRQSAKKPLEFMFSYSYQKLMDNQTASSRFQPQSSKKNHLDLQITALKPDDSATYFCASSFRDWGQNTLYFGAGTRLSVL.

In regard to this clone: Gene names refer to mouse genes. The missing CDR3 end, 1 residue past where the read stops, is filled in from the germline J gene. The rearrangement links TRBV13-3 to TRBJ1-1; D not certain. The V and J ends lost 4 bases and 0 bases respectively, with 7 bases between them. Germline V CDR1 and CDR2: NNHDY, SYVADS. The CDR3 loop spans 13 amino acids. CDR3 amino acids: CASSKNQNTEVFF. The covered CDR3 bases are TGTGCCAGCAGTAAAAACCAGAACACAGAAGTCTTC.

To note about this clone: Each gene name is a mouse one. The observed sequence ends 1 residue before the CDR3 terminus, with the missing tail filled in from the germline J gene. This chain links TRBV5 with TRBJ1-4; 7 bases agree with TRBD1. CDR3 length: 16 amino acids. V was clipped by 4 bases and J by 0 bases; unmatched bases: 5. The germline CDR1 and CDR2 sequences are LGHNA and YNLKQL (reference sequence). The DNA read from the CDR3 is TGTGCCAGCAGCCCCTCGACAGGGATTTCCAACGAAAGATTATTT. It is translated as CASSPSTGISNERLF. The whole CDR3 reads CASSPSTGISNERLFF.

In the case of this clone: The gene symbols are mouse symbols. The read gets to within 1 residue of the CDR3 end, and the germline J gene fills in the rest. J is TRBJ1-5 and V is TRBV26; no clear D. Trimming removed 2 bases at V and 7 bases at J, with 3 bases between. CDR3 length: 11 residues. Germline V gene sequence: CDR1 KGHPV, CDR2 FQNQEV (reference sequence). CDR3 amino acids: CASSLEQAPLF. The sequenced part of the CDR3 DNA is TGTGCCAGCAGTCTGGAACAGGCTCCGCTT. The full variable domain, completed using reference TRBV26 and TRBJ1-5, is NSKVIQTPRYLVKGQGQKAKMRCIPEKGHPVVFWYQQNKNNEFKFLINFQNQEVLQQIDMTEKRFSAECPSNSPCSLEIQSSEAGDSALYLCASSLEQAPLFGEGTRLSVL.

This clone was found once. The genes and germline here are from mouse. With the read ending 1 residue before the CDR3 end, the germline J gene is used to fill in that end. The V call is TRBV19, the J call TRBJ2-7; possibly TRBD2 for D (7 bases). The CDR3 extends over 14 amino acids. V lost 1 base and J lost 6, with 14 bases in between. Germline CDR1 FNHDT, CDR2 SITEND (reference sequence). The CDR3 protein is CASSIRGAQVEQYF. The covered CDR3 bases are TGTGCCAGCAGTATAAGGGGGGCGCAGGTTGAACAGTAC.

This clone was detected only once. The gene symbols are mouse symbols. Read sequence stops 1 residue before the CDR3 end, and the germline J gene provides the missing end. The chain combines TRBV16 with TRBJ2-4; weak D call: TRBD2 (7 bases). Trimming left V 5 bases short and J 1 base short, with 13 bases between. The germline V gene has CDR1 SGHSA and CDR2 FRNQAP. CDR3 length: 15 amino acids. The CDR3 region is CASSTEGGGQNTLYF. CDR3 DNA, as far as it was read: TGTGCAAGCAGCACAGAGGGGGGGGGTCAAAACACCTTGTAC.

This clone has only a few counts. Germline and genes here are mouse. The observed sequence ends 1 residue before the CDR3 terminus, with the missing tail filled in from the germline J gene. This rearrangement joins TRBV1 to TRBJ1-5; 8 bases are a match to TRBD1. Trimming at V came to 4 bases and at J to 3 bases, leaving 2 bases not matched to a gene. Germline values: CDR1 NSQYPW, CDR2 LRSPGD (reference sequence). The CDR3 runs to 14 residues. This CDR3 is CTCSGDRSNQAPLF. The DNA read from the CDR3 is TGCACCTGCAGTGGGGACAGGAGCAACCAGGCTCCGCTT. Filled out from reference TRBV1 and TRBJ1-5, the complete variable domain reads VTLLEQNPRWRLVPRGQAVNLRCILKNSQYPWMSWYQQDLQKQLQWLFTLRSPGDKEVKSLPGADYLATRVTDTELRLQVANMSQGRTLYCTCSGDRSNQAPLFGEGTRLSVL.

As concerns this clone: Gene names denote mouse genes. The read stops 1 residue short of the end of the CDR3; the missing end is completed from the germline J gene. The chain joins TRBV17 to TRBJ1-4; D call uncertain. This CDR3 is built from 16 residues. The V end was cut by 0 bases, the J end by 0 bases, with 8 bases between. CDR1 is MNHDT and CDR2 is YYDKIL in the germline V gene. The CDR3 region is CASSRDLRISNERLFF. CDR3 DNA (partial): TGTGCTAGCAGTAGAGACCTCAGGATTTCCAACGAAAGATTATTT.